A single T cell receptor (beta chain) is shown here with its context. It lacks a known antigen. Base-call qualities are not available, and no considerably larger clone is one nucleotide away. The data were taken from a study of blood T cells in healthy people across ages (dated by TCRdb to between 2014 and 2017). Regarding the study in general: Template switching captured roughly one uniquely barcoded TCR beta cDNA molecule per two T cells in model experiments. The study measured age-related changes in TCR beta repertoire diversity using deep sequencing normalized with unique cDNA molecular identifiers. The donors were split into four age groups: young (average approximately 16 years), middle-aged (roughly 39), aged (approximately 59) and long-lived (roughly 77). To avoid experimental bias, donors of different ages were randomly spread across the sequencing lanes. For two donors (one aged 18 to 29 and one aged 80 or older), the study analyzed two additional independent replicas of 1 million unique cDNA reads from the same blood draw.

Library construction relied on 5' RACE. Sequenced using an Illumina HiSeq 2500. A second PCR of roughly 7 to 11 cycles was run with a J-beta primer mix and a sample-barcoded 5' primer. Each TCR beta cDNA molecule received a unique molecular identifier from a template-switch 5' adaptor carrying 12 random nucleotides. Each sample yielded at least 3 million CDR3-containing paired-end reads. First-strand cDNA was synthesized from all RNA with the Mint cDNA synthesis kit, primed by a TRBC-specific oligonucleotide. All cDNA was treated with uracil-DNA glycosylase and then went through a first 18-cycle PCR with the universal primers M1SS and BC2_uni_R. Regarding the original processing steps: For normalization, 1 million high-quality reads, each with a distinct molecular identifier, were randomly selected from each sample. Instead of being binned into consensus sequences, reads with shared molecular identifiers were discarded. MiTCR, run with a Q25 quality threshold and the strictest error-elimination algorithm, handled CDR3 identification, clonotype clustering and error correction. A nonparametric unseen species model with Euler transformation was used to estimate lower-bound total TCR beta diversity. TCRdb cleaned the public reads at Q25 with fastp, built clones with MiXCR and kept in-frame beta chains. Rows matching on CDR3 protein sequence are summarized as one entry with the most common DNA and genes. The V and J calls shown here were made by TCRdb, not taken from the authors' results. The sample profile shows about 730,000 distinct CDR3 sequences; roughly 44% of them were found once. The top ten clones comprise around 20% of the sample.

Donors were 39 systemically healthy Caucasian individuals from Russia aged 6 to 90 years. Each donor gave about 9.7 milliliters of peripheral blood, drawn into EDTA-treated Vacutainer tubes. Ficoll-Paque density-gradient centrifugation was used to isolate PBMCs, with at least 6 million per sample. Total RNA, at least 5 micrograms per sample, was extracted from PBMCs with Trizol reagent. The percentages of naive CD45RAhigh/CD27high T cells were determined by flow cytometry on a PBMC aliquot from every donor. General study outcomes and caveats: Estimates of total diversity based on one million sequenced T cells were considered lower bounds and underestimates. Observed TCR beta diversity per million T cells fell roughly linearly with age, and a significant reduction was already apparent by age roughly 40. A strong correlation was found between observed TCR beta diversity and the percentage of naive T cells measured by flow cytometry. Because the CMV infection status of the donors was unknown, age-related changes in expanded clonotypes may potentially have been confounded. Since profiling was done on bulk unsorted PBMCs, naive and antigen-experienced compartments could not be conclusively compared. Compared with the aged group, the long-lived group had more naive CD4+ T cells, fewer expanded clones and increased TCR diversity, suggesting age selection.

The source material was blood. The sequence was collected from a woman in her fifties or sixties in good health.

The DNA reads TGTGCCAGCAGTAGCGGCTTCAACAATGAGCAGTTCTTC. Its coded protein is CASSSGFNNEQFF. This sequence uses TRBV6-4 and TRBJ2-1; TRBD2 could be the D gene, as 5 bases match. The trim is 5 bases for V and 5 bases for J, with a gap of 10 bases between the germline ends. There are 13 amino acids in the CDR3, from cysteine to phenylalanine inclusive. CDR3 DNA is the only sequence kept; it has 39 bases, read in frame from the first base. Per the germline V gene, MRHNA is the CDR1 and SNTAGT is the CDR2.